The 17 T cell receptor beta chains listed next were all sequenced from one sample in a study of cytomegalovirus exposure and HLA in healthy donors. PCR amplification relied on 60 Vbeta primers (plus 13 Jbeta primers). Libraries were prepared by immunoSEQ multiplex PCR; TCRdb keeps only in-frame clonotypes and omits some of them. The repertoire includes 70,000 to 95,000 clones, about 75% of them detected once, and over 2% sits in the top ten. What was sequenced was PBMCs. All receptors derive from a man aged 35 to 55 in good health and CMV-seronegative.

In nucleotides, the CDR3 is TGTGCCAGCAGTCCTACTCCGAGCTCTGGAAACACCATATATTTT. As protein: CASSPTPSSGNTIYF. The chain recombines TRBV2 with TRBJ1-3; D is undetermined. The V gene's germline CDR1 is SNHLY and CDR2 FYNNEI. V was pared by 5 bases and J by 0 bases, with 11 bases between. The CDR3 consists of 15 residues.

The count of this clone is one. The rearrangement uses TRBV12-2 and TRBJ2-7; the table gives TRBD2 as D, unverified against the DNA. TRBV12-2 is deemed a pseudogene. The CDR3 has 14 residues. The CDR3 nucleotides read TGTGCAAGTCGCTTTCCCTATCGGGATTACGAGCAGTACTTC. This codes for CASRFPYRDYEQYF.

The chain combines TRBV7-2 with TRBJ2-1, with D unresolved. This CDR3 has 16 residues. CDR1 SGHTA and CDR2 FQGNSA come from the germline V gene. The germline V and J ends were trimmed by 5 bases and 1 base, with 15 bases remaining between them. This CDR3 is CASSPSPDSSYNEQFF. CDR3 coding DNA: TGTGCCAGCAGCCCGTCGCCTGACTCTTCCTACAATGAGCAGTTCTTC.

The gene calls are TRBV7-8 and TRBJ2-1; D remains ambiguous. The CDR3 has 14 residues. Trimming removed 5 bases at V and 6 bases at J, with 14 bases between. CDR1 and CDR2 from the germline V gene are SGHVS and FQNEAQ. The CDR3 here is CASSPRAPGNEQFF. CDR3 nucleotide sequence: TGTGCCAGCAGCCCCCGCGCCCCCGGCAATGAGCAGTTCTTC.

The sample holds many counts of this clone. The J gene is TRBJ1-4, the V gene TRBV19; unclear D gene. Looked up from germline, CDR1 is LNHDA and CDR2 is SQIVND (reference sequence). This CDR3 region has 15 residues. Deletions cut 5 bases from V and 2 bases from J, with 12 bases between. The CDR3 sequence is CASSRGRWTNEKLFF. The DNA for the CDR3 is TGTGCCAGTAGTCGGGGTAGGTGGACTAATGAAAAACTGTTTTTT.

There are a few counts of this clone. CDR3 amino acids: CASSYSSRPGANVLTF. CDR3 coding DNA: TGTGCCAGCAGTTACTCGTCGAGGCCTGGGGCCAACGTCCTGACTTTC. V and J are TRBV6-5 and TRBJ2-6; D gene uncertain. With 0 bases removed from V and 2 bases from J, the gap between germline ends came to 8 bases. The V gene's germline CDR1 is MNHEY and CDR2 SVGAGI. The CDR3 totals 16 residues.

The rearrangement uses TRBV5-4 and TRBJ2-5, with D tentatively TRBD2 (5 bases). The germline CDR1 and CDR2 sequences are SGHNT and YYREEE (reference sequence). This CDR3 comprises 11 residues. With 4 bases removed from V and 5 bases from J, the gap between germline ends came to 6 bases. CDR3 residues: CASSPGETQYF. CDR3 in DNA: TGTGCCAGCAGCCCGGGGGAGACCCAGTACTTC.

V is TRBV20-1 and J is TRBJ2-5; D possibly corresponds to TRBD2 (6 bases). CDR1 and CDR2 from the germline V gene are DFQATT and SNEGSKA (reference sequence). The ends were cut back, 7 bases at V and 3 bases at J, with 9 bases in the middle. The CDR3 is 11 amino acids. The CDR3: CSGIAEETQYF. In DNA, the CDR3 is TGCAGTGGGATAGCGGAAGAGACCCAGTACTTC.

The chain employs TRBV27 and TRBJ1-5; 7 nucleotides match TRBD1. With 3 bases clipped from V and 1 base from J, the junction kept 9 bases outside the gene matches. The CDR3 contains 17 residues. The germline V gene has CDR1 MNHEY and CDR2 SMNVEV (reference sequence). The CDR3 DNA reads as TGTGCCAGCAGTTTGCGTGGGACAGTGAACAGCAATCAGCCCCAGCATTTT. It yields the protein CASSLRGTVNSNQPQHF.

The chain recombines TRBV29-1 with TRBJ2-2; 7 bases map to TRBD1. This CDR3 region has 14 residues. Germline CDR1 SQVTM, CDR2 ANQGSEA. V shed 4 bases and J 4 bases; nucleotides not matched to a gene: 6. CDR3 sequence reads: CSVGLGGGTGELFF. DNA of the CDR3: TGCAGCGTTGGGTTAGGGGGCGGCACCGGGGAGCTGTTTTTT.

J is TRBJ2-1 and V is TRBV28; 7 bases match TRBD1. The CDR3 runs to 14 residues. Trimming at V came to 7 bases and at J to 7 bases, leaving 10 bases not matched to a gene. Germline V gene data show CDR1 as MDHEN and CDR2 as SYDVKM. The CDR3 bases are TGTGCCAGCAAGGGTCCTGGGACAGAAAATGAGCAGTTCTTC. It codes for CASKGPGTENEQFF.

The chain combines TRBV5-4 with TRBJ1-4, with TRBD1 identical over 8 bases. The CDR3 runs 16 residues. V dropped 2 bases and J dropped 5; count of bases not matched to a gene: 8. The germline V gene has CDR1 SGHNT and CDR2 YYREEE (reference sequence). In DNA, the CDR3 is TGTGCCAGCAGCTTAGGGACAGGTGCCGGAAATGAAAAACTGTTTTTT. As protein: CASSLGTGAGNEKLFF.

J is TRBJ2-2 and V is TRBV4-1, with TRBD1 matching over 7 bases. V trimming: 0 bases; J trimming: 2 bases; junction bases outside the gene matches: 9. Per the germline V gene, CDR1 is MGHRA and CDR2 is YSYEKL. CDR3 size: 18 residues. The CDR3 DNA sequence: TGCGCCAGCAGCCAAGATCTTGGGACAGAAATTAACACCGGGGAGCTGTTTTTT. It encodes CASSQDLGTEINTGELFF.

The V gene is TRBV4-1, the J gene TRBJ2-1; TRBD2 is a possible D gene (5 bases). CDR1 is MGHRA, CDR2 YSYEKL, per germline. Between the trimmed V and J ends, which lost 1 base and 9 bases, there was a span of 10 bases. The CDR3 has 13 amino acids. CDR3 in DNA: TGCGCCAGCAGCCAAGCCGAGGGCGGTGAGCAGTTCTTC. Protein sequence: CASSQAEGGEQFF.

The rearrangement joins TRBV10-3 to TRBJ1-1; D might be TRBD1 (5 bases). This CDR3 is built from 12 residues. V was clipped by 7 bases and J by 8 bases, with 14 bases between them. Germline V gene data show CDR1 as ENHRY and CDR2 as SYGVKD. CDR3 nucleotide sequence: TGTGCCATCACCGCCGGGGGGAAGGAAGCTTTCTTT. It is translated as CAITAGGKEAFF.

The rearrangement joins TRBV7-2 to TRBJ1-2; TRBD1 aligns across 8 bases. Germline CDR1 is SGHTA and CDR2 is FQGNSA. This CDR3 is built from 15 residues. V lost 4 bases and J lost 4; bases outside the gene matches: 8. CDR3 loop: CASSSQGAIFYGYTF. DNA of the CDR3: TGTGCCAGCAGCTCCCAGGGGGCTATTTTCTATGGCTACACCTTC.

This chain uses TRBV5-1 with TRBJ2-2; TRBD1 agrees at 7 bases. The CDR3 is 15 residues long. Losses at the gene ends were 0 bases for V and 3 bases for J; bases not matched to a gene: 2. Germline V CDR1 and CDR2: SGHRS, YFSETQ. For the CDR3, the DNA is TGCGCCAGCAGCTTGGTCCAGGGGGACACCGGGGAGCTGTTTTTT. Protein: CASSLVQGDTGELFF.